The 11 T cell receptor beta chains below were found in one sample sequenced in a study of shared clonotypes between healthy human individuals. Profiled with immunoSEQ multiplex PCR; TCRdb holds only in-frame clones, not every one. Of about a million clones detected, approximately 75% appear once; the ten largest clones hold about 0.89%. Sequencing used memory CD4+ T cells from PBMCs. This sample's subset: CD45RA-negative fraction. The source of these receptors is a young man in good health. Some clones in this sample may be carry-over from other donors' samples.

CDR3 protein: CASRVDRTGELFF. The CDR3 region has the DNA TGTGCCAGCAGAGTAGATCGGACCGGGGAGCTGTTTTTT. The chain recombines TRBV6-1 with TRBJ2-2, with D unclear. The V and J ends lost 6 bases and 5 bases respectively, with 10 bases between them. The length of the CDR3 is 13 residues. Germline CDR1 is MNHNS and CDR2 is SASEGT.

The V call is TRBV7-2, the J call TRBJ2-5, with 10 bases identical to TRBD2. In germline, CDR1 is SGHTA, CDR2 FQGNSA. CDR3 length: 15 residues. The V and J ends lost 5 bases and 4 bases, in that order; junction bases with no gene match: 7. CDR3 protein: CASSPLAGEGETQYF. CDR3 DNA sequence: TGTGCCAGCAGCCCCCTAGCGGGAGAAGGAGAGACCCAGTACTTC.

In the case of this clone: Other nucleotide sequences from this sample produce the same CDR3. This chain joins TRBV18 and TRBJ2-7, with D unclear. The CDR3 has 13 residues. CDR1 KGHSH and CDR2 LQKENI come from the germline V gene. Trimming took off 3 bases at V and 0 bases at J, with 6 bases between the two ends. CDR3 in DNA: TGTGCCAGCTCACCGAGGAGCTCCTACGAGCAGTACTTC. Its translation is CASSPRSSYEQYF.

The V call is TRBV19, the J call TRBJ1-3, with D tentatively TRBD1 (5 bases). Germline lookup yields CDR1 LNHDA and CDR2 SQIVND (reference sequence). The CDR3 contains 14 residues. Between the trimmed V and J ends, which lost 6 bases and 3 bases, there was a span of 12 bases. The CDR3 region has the DNA TGTGCCAGTAGCACCGGGACTGTTGGAAACACCATATATTTT. This sequence encodes CASSTGTVGNTIYF.

The gene calls are TRBV6-5 and TRBJ1-1; a possible D gene is TRBD1 (5 bases). Germline-derived CDR1 and CDR2 are MNHEY and SVGAGI. The germline V and J ends were trimmed by 7 bases and 4 bases, with 13 bases remaining between them. The CDR3 is made up of 13 amino acids. CDR3 amino acids: CASTEMGTTEAFF. The CDR3 DNA sequence: TGTGCCAGCACCGAAATGGGGACCACTGAAGCTTTCTTT.

The V gene is TRBV11-3, the J gene TRBJ2-1; maybe TRBD2 (5 bases). With 0 bases removed from V and 10 bases from J, the gap between germline ends came to 10 bases. From germline, CDR1 is SGHNT and CDR2 YENEEA. The CDR3 totals 13 residues. CDR3 protein: CASSLDLGVEQFF. The CDR3 DNA is TGTGCCAGCAGCTTAGATCTCGGGGTCGAGCAGTTCTTC.

This clone was seen just once. Additional DNA sequences in this sample encode the identical CDR3. The chain combines TRBV28 with TRBJ2-7; D unresolved. Germline CDR1 MDHEN, CDR2 SYDVKM. V gave up 6 bases and J gave up 1 base, with 4 bases separating them. The CDR3 is 11 residues long. DNA of the CDR3: TGTGCCAGCAGGGGATCCTACGAGCAGTACTTC. This translates into CASRGSYEQYF.

CDR3 protein: CANRAGDGLGTRNTEAFF. The CDR3 DNA follows: TGTGCCAACCGCGCGGGGGACGGTCTCGGGACGCGGAACACTGAAGCTTTCTTT. The V gene is TRBV21-1, the J gene TRBJ1-1. TRBV21-1 is given as a pseudogene. The CDR3 sequence is 18 residues long.

The chain's CDR3 is CASSEIASGETQYF. CDR3 nucleotide sequence: TGCGCCAGCAGTGAAATAGCGTCCGGAGAGACCCAGTACTTC. V gene TRBV10-2 combines with J gene TRBJ2-5; D possibly corresponds to TRBD2 (5 bases). This CDR3 spans 14 amino acids. Per the germline V gene, CDR1 is WSHSY and CDR2 is SAAADI. Trimming cost V 3 bases and J 4 bases, with 12 bases left between them.

The chain uses TRBV27 and TRBJ1-3, with 8 positions matching TRBD1. The CDR3 runs 15 residues. V trimming: 5 bases; J trimming: 4 bases; junction bases outside the gene matches: 7. CDR1 is MNHEY and CDR2 is SMNVEV in the germline V gene (reference sequence). The CDR3 protein is CASSTGRGLGNTIYF. In nucleotides, the CDR3 is TGTGCCAGCAGTACGGGCAGGGGGCTAGGAAACACCATATATTTT.

V is TRBV28 and J is TRBJ2-2; no reliable D call. Germline V gives CDR1 MDHEN, CDR2 SYDVKM. This CDR3 spans 12 amino acids. Trimming took 4 bases from V and 5 from J, leaving 5 bases between them. For the CDR3, the DNA is TGTGCCAGCAGTTACCAGACCGGGGAGCTGTTTTTT. Encoded protein: CASSYQTGELFF.